A single sample is the source of the 8 T cell receptor beta chains below, sequenced in a study of T cell repertoires and Cas9 in healthy adults. The assay was immunoSEQ multiplex PCR, and TCRdb's table has in-frame clones only and misses some. The sample lists some 14,000 clones, roughly 89% occurring once. The source material was Tregs (CD4+, CD25+, CD127-, CD137-, CD154-) from PBMCs; culture status not recorded. The origin of the receptors is a human donor in good health.

The V and J genes are TRBV7-8 and TRBJ1-6; D call uncertain. Germline CDR1 is SGHVS and CDR2 is FQNEAQ. The CDR3 is 12 residues long. V lost 5 bases and J lost 11, with 10 bases in between. CDR3 DNA: TGTGCCAGCAGCGAACCGATGGCACCCCTCCACTTT. This gives the protein CASSEPMAPLHF.

The V gene is TRBV5-1, the J gene TRBJ2-5; 11 bases match TRBD2. The V gene end was trimmed by 4 bases and the J gene end by 2 bases; junction bases not matched to a gene: 10. The V gene's germline CDR1 is SGHRS and CDR2 YFSETQ. The CDR3 runs to 17 residues. CDR3 sequence (DNA): TGCGCCAGCAGCCCCCATCCCCGACTAGCGGGGCAAGAGACCCAGTACTTC. This sequence encodes CASSPHPRLAGQETQYF.

The rearrangement uses TRBV6-1 and TRBJ2-3, with 10 bases aligning to TRBD2. This CDR3 is 15 amino acids long. J was trimmed by 6 bases and V by 3 bases; bases with no gene match: 6. Looked up from germline, CDR1 is MNHNS and CDR2 is SASEGT. In DNA form, the CDR3 reads TGTGCCAGCAGTGACAGCGGGGGGGCCTGGGATACGCAGTATTTT. Translating gives CASSDSGGAWDTQYF.

The chain employs TRBV5-1 and TRBJ1-1, with 9 bases aligning to TRBD1. The V gene end was trimmed by 3 bases and the J gene end by 5 bases; junction bases not matched to a gene: 8. Germline lookup yields CDR1 SGHRS and CDR2 YFSETQ. This CDR3 is 15 amino acids long. The CDR3 sequence is CASSSGQGGGTEAFF. CDR3 DNA: TGCGCCAGCAGCTCGGGACAGGGCGGTGGGACTGAAGCTTTCTTT.

This sequence joins TRBV5-5 and TRBJ1-5, with D maybe TRBD1 (6 bases). V gave up 7 bases and J gave up 3 bases, with 14 bases separating them. The CDR3 consists of 14 residues. Germline V CDR1 and CDR2: SGHKS, YYEKEE (reference sequence). CDR3 nucleotide sequence: TGTGCCAGCGGTCCGGAGGGGGACAATCAGCCCCAGCATTTT. Translated: CASGPEGDNQPQHF.

This clone was counted a single time. The DNA for the CDR3 is TGTGCCAGCAGCCCGCGAGAGGGTGCTGAAAAACTGTTTTTT. The encoded protein is CASSPREGAEKLFF. The gene calls are TRBV7-9 and TRBJ1-4; D not certain. The CDR3 spans 14 residues. The germline V gene encodes CDR1 SEHNR and CDR2 FQNEAQ (reference sequence). V lost 5 bases and J 7 bases, leaving 14 bases between the germline ends.

The rearrangement uses TRBV6-5 and TRBJ2-2; the D call may be TRBD1 or TRBD2 (5 bases each). The germline V and J ends were trimmed by 6 bases and 4 bases, with 15 bases remaining between them. The germline CDR1 and CDR2 sequences are MNHEY and SVGAGI. The CDR3 contains 15 residues. The CDR3 region has the DNA TGTGCCAGCAGACCGGGACCTCTTCTCACCGGGGAGCTGTTTTTT. It specifies CASRPGPLLTGELFF.

CDR3: CASSLDRGGYQPQHF. The CDR3 coding sequence is TGTGCCAGCAGCTTAGACAGGGGAGGGTATCAGCCCCAGCATTTT. The J gene is TRBJ1-5, the V gene TRBV11-2, with a tentative D call TRBD1 (6 bases). V was cut by 0 bases and J by 5 bases, with 11 bases left in between. Germline loops: CDR1 SGHAT, CDR2 FQNNGV. This CDR3 region has 15 residues.